This T cell receptor (beta chain) was recorded in a study of blood T cell repertoires in COVID-19 (dated by TCRdb to about 2020). At the level of the whole study: Collaborator samples came from the United States, Italy and Spain and covered acute and convalescent phases of COVID-19. The material from the prospective study consisted of cDNA or gDNA derived from T cells, B-cell-depleted T cells, or PBMCs. A freely available public database, intended as a resource for researchers studying the immune response to SARS-CoV-2, is where the repertoires were released. A de-identified subject ID, COVID-19 status, age in years and sex were almost always included in the sample metadata. Where HLA class I and class II types were available, the types were taken from metadata supplied by the sample provider, not from assay-based typing. Subjects who had been exposed to COVID-19, were actively infected with it, or had recovered from it provided the deeply sampled blood TCRbeta repertoires that made up the dataset. Samples came from the ongoing ImmuneRACE study (first 160 participants) plus 1,254 subjects from 6 global collaborators. The paper as a whole reports these results and caveats: The amount of clinical and demographic metadata varied by source and participant and was provided uncurated.

The immunoSEQ Assay, a bias-controlled multiplex PCR, was used to amplify TCRbeta CDR3 regions from genomic DNA. As for the authors' bioinformatics: Within the assay, amplification of reference gene primers was used to estimate how many nucleated cells each sample contained. To quantify the absolute abundance of each unique TCRbeta CDR3 rearrangement, sequence reads were collapsed and filtered. For each sample, productive Simpson clonality was calculated by taking the square root of Simpson's diversity index across productive rearrangements. TCRdb mirrors the immuneACCESS table, restricted to in-frame sequences. Some clones are absent from its copies; in checked studies, under half trace to an unresolved V gene, and the reason for the others is unknown. V, J and clone size reflect that table, while D and trimming were determined from the DNA. The sample table contains about 280,000 clones; only one count was recorded for around 88% of them. Of the sample, roughly 6.3% is held by the ten largest clones.

Participants in the prospective study were aged 18 to 89 years, lived in approximately 26 United States geographic areas, and enrolled through a virtual design. To assign participants to cohorts, the prospective study relied on clinical history that participants themselves reported in a screening survey and a study questionnaire. ImmuneRACE Cohort 3 recovered participants were defined by two consecutive negative NP/OP PCR tests, healthcare professional clearance, or symptom resolution. Mobile phlebotomists in the prospective study collected whole blood, serum and a nasopharyngeal or oropharyngeal swab from every participant. Participants in the prospective study had the option to provide additional blood draws and questionnaires over a roughly 2-month period. Before DNA extraction, prospective study blood samples were shipped either frozen or at room temperature. About this clone itself: Its binding antigen is unknown. Base qualities are not provided; no much larger clone lies one nucleotide away.

This clonotype was sampled from a woman between 35 and 50 years old who had recovered from COVID-19. The sequenced sample consisted of PBMCs or T cells enriched from blood (not recorded which).

The nucleotide sequence reads as follows: TGTGCCAGCAGTCCCTCCCTGAGTGGGGGGGGGCGCTTGAGCTACACCTTC. Translated, this gives CASSPSLSGGGRLSYTF. The V and J genes are TRBV28 and TRBJ1-2, with TRBD1 perhaps the D gene, on 6 matching bases. Between the V and J ends, shortened by 5 bases and 9 bases respectively, the junction contains 28 bases. CDR3 length: 17 amino acids, cysteine to phenylalanine. Only CDR3 DNA is held: 51 bases, read in frame from base 1. CDR1 and CDR2 are read off the germline V gene as MDHEN and SYDVKM.